The 21 T cell receptor beta chains below were found in one sample sequenced in a study of PD-1 blockade in classical Hodgkin lymphoma. With no exception, relapse followed autologous stem cell transplantation in all patients, and brentuximab vedotin exposure varied. Profiling relied on immunoSEQ multiplex PCR, and the TCRdb table lists in-frame clones only, not all of them. Here the sample spans tens of thousands of clones, more than 75% being singletons. Sequenced here: peripheral blood mononuclear cells (PBMCs), sampled before the second cycle of nivolumab. The receptors here all came from a human donor with classical Hodgkin lymphoma.

The V gene is TRBV6-1, the J gene TRBJ2-7, with 9 bases aligning to TRBD1. The junction had 8 bases not matched to a gene; V was cut back by 7 bases and J by 1 base. The CDR3 is 15 residues long. CDR1 MNHNS and CDR2 SASEGT come from the germline V gene. The CDR3 spells CASKTGQGGSYEQYF. The CDR3 bases are TGTGCCAGCAAAACGGGACAGGGAGGGTCCTACGAGCAGTACTTC.

This chain joins TRBV19 and TRBJ1-1; D gene uncertain. Between the trimmed V and J ends, which lost 2 bases and 4 bases, there was a span of 17 bases. Germline CDR1 is LNHDA and CDR2 is SQIVND (reference sequence). The CDR3 consists of 16 residues. In DNA, the CDR3 is TGTGCCAGTAGTATAAGAGCCTTTGGGGTTGGCACTGAAGCTTTCTTT. Protein sequence: CASSIRAFGVGTEAFF.

This clone has a single count. The rearrangement links TRBV12-2 to TRBJ1-5. TRBV12-2 is shown as a pseudogene. CDR3 length: 14 residues. CDR3 coding DNA: TGTGCAAGTCGCAGATTTCGGTCAGATCAGCCCCAGCATTTT. Its translation: CASRRFRSDQPQHF.

The CDR3 loop is CARGDNWSGQPQHF. Written as DNA, the CDR3 is TGTGCCAGAGGGGACAATTGGTCTGGTCAGCCCCAGCATTTT. The V call is TRBV14, the J call TRBJ1-5; D is perhaps TRBD1 (6 bases). The CDR3 is made up of 14 amino acids. The germline V gene has CDR1 SGHDN and CDR2 FVKESK. Deletions cut 9 bases from V and 6 bases from J, with 18 bases between.

The chain carries TRBV4-3 and TRBJ2-6; 9 bases agree with TRBD1. This CDR3 contains 17 residues. Trimming removed 4 bases from V and 3 bases from J; junction bases left unmatched: 7. The germline V gene encodes CDR1 LGHNA and CDR2 YSLEER. CDR3: CASSLHRGRVGANVLTF. The DNA for the CDR3 is TGCGCCAGCAGCCTCCACAGGGGGCGCGTTGGGGCCAACGTCCTGACTTTC.

The count of this clone is one. The rearrangement links TRBV29-1 to TRBJ2-1; D remains unclear. From germline, CDR1 is SQVTM and CDR2 ANQGSEA. V was shortened by 3 bases and J by 1 base, with 13 bases between the two germline ends. The CDR3 consists of 15 residues. This CDR3 reads CSVEVWVNSYNEQFF. The CDR3 coding sequence is TGCAGCGTTGAGGTTTGGGTGAATTCCTACAATGAGCAGTTCTTC.

This rearrangement joins TRBV28 to TRBJ1-4; D remains ambiguous. Trimming pared 4 bases from V and 4 bases from J, leaving 10 bases between. The CDR3 extends over 14 amino acids. Germline V gene sequence: CDR1 MDHEN, CDR2 SYDVKM. CDR3 DNA sequence: TGTGCCAGCAGTTCACAGTGGGTTAATGAAAAACTGTTTTTT. Protein: CASSSQWVNEKLFF.

The CDR3 protein is CASSQGGEGYTF. CDR3 DNA: TGTGCCAGCAGCCAAGGAGGGGAAGGCTACACCTTC. The chain links TRBV7-9 to TRBJ1-2, with D possibly being TRBD1 (5 bases). V gave up 5 bases and J gave up 8 bases, with 12 bases separating them. Germline V gives CDR1 SEHNR, CDR2 FQNEAQ (reference sequence). This CDR3 is built from 12 residues.

The V gene is TRBV5-1, the J gene TRBJ1-2; TRBD1 matches 8 bases. V was pared by 0 bases and J by 5 bases, with 3 bases of the junction left unmatched. Germline values: CDR1 SGHRS, CDR2 YFSETQ. This CDR3 comprises 14 residues. The CDR3 sequence is CASSLGDRGYGYTF. The DNA of the CDR3 is TGCGCCAGCAGCTTGGGCGACAGGGGTTATGGCTACACCTTC.

As DNA, the CDR3 is TGTGCCATCAGCGATACAGGGGGCTACTACGAGCAGTACTTC. Its protein product is CAISDTGGYYEQYF. V usage is TRBV10-3 and J usage is TRBJ2-7; TRBD1 aligns across 9 bases. CDR1 and CDR2 from the germline V gene are ENHRY and SYGVKD. The CDR3 extends over 14 amino acids. V gave up 6 bases and J gave up 3 bases; unmatched junction bases: 6.

The CDR3 spells CASSDETCLPVDNEKLFF. CDR3 nucleotides: TGTGCCAGCAGTGATGAGACCTGTCTCCCAGTCGACAATGAAAAACTGTTTTTT. The V call is TRBV16, the J call TRBJ1-4; D remains unclear. The CDR3 spans 18 residues. Between the trimmed V and J ends, which lost 6 bases and 5 bases, there was a span of 25 bases. Per germline, CDR1 KGHSY and CDR2 FQNENV. The entire variable domain, with the rest obtained from reference TRBV16 and TRBJ1-4, is as follows: GEEVAQTPKHLVRGEGQKAKLYCAPIKGHSYVFWYQQVLKNEFKFLISFQNENVFDETGMPKERFSAKCLPNSPCSLEIQATKLEDSAVYFCASSDETCLPVDNEKLFFGSGTQLSVL.

This clone was found a few times. This sequence joins TRBV21-1 and TRBJ1-4; the table's TRBD1 call for D was not verified on the DNA. TRBV21-1 is a listed pseudogene. This CDR3 has 13 residues. The CDR3: CASSKDNNEKLFF. The DNA of the CDR3 is TGTGCCAGCAGCAAAGACAATAATGAAAAACTGTTTTTT.

This clone has just a few counts. The J gene is TRBJ2-2, the V gene TRBV28; no clear D gene. This CDR3 is 12 amino acids long. Germline V CDR1 and CDR2: MDHEN, SYDVKM. V dropped 3 bases and J dropped 4 bases, with 3 bases sitting between them. The CDR3 here is CASSFGTGELFF. In DNA, the CDR3 is TGTGCCAGCAGTTTTGGCACCGGGGAGCTGTTTTTT.

The V and J genes are TRBV9 and TRBJ2-3; 13 bases align to TRBD2. Trimming cost V 3 bases and J 2 bases; bases outside gene matches: 21. The CDR3 covers 22 residues. Germline CDR1 and CDR2: SGDLS and YYNGEE. The CDR3 is CASSETILAGGPSPRVTDTQYF. The CDR3 region has the DNA TGTGCCAGCAGCGAAACGATACTAGCGGGGGGGCCGTCCCCTAGGGTCACAGATACGCAGTATTTT.

This sequence joins TRBV6-6 and TRBJ2-5; tentatively, D is TRBD2 (5 bases). V lost 6 bases and J lost 7, with 18 bases in between. CDR3 length: 14 amino acids. Germline assignment: CDR1 MNHNY and CDR2 SVGAGI (reference sequence). Written as DNA, the CDR3 is TGTGCCAGCAGGGTGACTCTATCGGAGGTGACCCAGTACTTC. It yields the protein CASRVTLSEVTQYF.

The V call is TRBV15, the J call TRBJ2-5; tentatively, D is TRBD2 (5 bases). This CDR3 has 14 amino acids. V was shortened by 0 bases and J by 10 bases, with 15 bases between the two germline ends. CDR1 and CDR2 from the germline V gene are LNHNV and YYDKDF (reference sequence). The DNA of the CDR3 is TGTGCCACCAGCAGAGATAAAGTAGTGGGAGTCCAGTACTTC. Protein sequence: CATSRDKVVGVQYF.

CDR3 loop: CASSVPRDGDSTDTQYF. For the CDR3, the DNA is TGTGCCAGCAGCGTCCCCCGGGATGGGGACAGCACAGATACGCAGTATTTT. This chain links TRBV9 with TRBJ2-3, with D perhaps given as TRBD1 or TRBD2 (5 bases each). Germline V gene lookup returns CDR1 SGDLS and CDR2 YYNGEE. The CDR3 is 17 amino acids. The V end lost 2 bases, the J end lost 0 bases, and 16 bases lay between the germline ends. Combining the CDR3 with reference TRBV9 and TRBJ2-3 gives the whole variable domain DSGVTQTPKHLITATGQRVTLRCSPRSGDLSVYWYQQSLDQGLQFLIQYYNGEERAKGNILERFSAQQFPDLHSELNLSSLELGDSALYFCASSVPRDGDSTDTQYFGPGTRLTVL.

This clone occurred a few times. The J gene is TRBJ1-1, the V gene TRBV11-2; no clear D gene. The CDR3 covers 15 residues. The V gene lost 5 bases and the J gene lost 1 base, with 14 bases spanning the gap. The V gene's germline CDR1 is SGHAT and CDR2 FQNNGV. In DNA form, the CDR3 reads TGTGCCAGCAGCGGTACCTCCTTAAAGAACACTGAAGCTTTCTTT. Amino acids: CASSGTSLKNTEAFF.

The chain couples TRBV9 to TRBJ2-2, with D uncertain. V was trimmed by 1 base and J by 6 bases, leaving 4 bases between them. The CDR3 is 12 residues long. CDR1 and CDR2 (germline): SGDLS, YYNGEE. The CDR3 bases are TGTGCCAGCAGCGTATGGTCCGGGGAGCTGTTTTTT. It codes for CASSVWSGELFF. The full variable domain, with the rest looked up from reference TRBV9 and TRBJ2-2, is DSGVTQTPKHLITATGQRVTLRCSPRSGDLSVYWYQQSLDQGLQFLIQYYNGEERAKGNILERFSAQQFPDLHSELNLSSLELGDSALYFCASSVWSGELFFGEGSRLTVL.

The CDR3 loop reads CASSALAGELTDTQYF. CDR3 sequence (DNA): TGTGCCAGCTCGGCTCTAGCGGGCGAGCTCACAGATACGCAGTATTTT. The rearrangement joins TRBV18 to TRBJ2-3, with 8 bases lining up with TRBD2. Germline V gene data show CDR1 as KGHSH and CDR2 as LQKENI. This CDR3 contains 16 residues. Losses at the gene ends were 6 bases for V and 2 bases for J; bases not matched to a gene: 10.

The genes are TRBV4-1 and TRBJ1-5; TRBD1 agrees at 9 bases. After removal of 0 bases from V and 0 bases from J, the junction contained 12 bases not matched to a gene. In germline, CDR1 is MGHRA, CDR2 YSYEKL. This CDR3 region has 20 residues. As DNA, the CDR3 is TGCGCCAGCAGCCAAGACCCTCTTTTCCGGGACAGGGCTAGCAATCAGCCCCAGCATTTT. It yields the protein CASSQDPLFRDRASNQPQHF.